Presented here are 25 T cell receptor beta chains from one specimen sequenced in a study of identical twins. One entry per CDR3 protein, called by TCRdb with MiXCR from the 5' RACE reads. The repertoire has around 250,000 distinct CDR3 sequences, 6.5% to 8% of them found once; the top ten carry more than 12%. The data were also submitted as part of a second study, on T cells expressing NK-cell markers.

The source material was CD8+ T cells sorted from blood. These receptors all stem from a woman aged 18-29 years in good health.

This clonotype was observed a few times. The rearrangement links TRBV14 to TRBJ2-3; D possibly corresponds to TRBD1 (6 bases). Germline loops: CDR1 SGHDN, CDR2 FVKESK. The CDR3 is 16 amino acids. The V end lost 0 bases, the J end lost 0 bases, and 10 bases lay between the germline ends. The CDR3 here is CASSQDLDRSTDTQYF. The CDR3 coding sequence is TGTGCCAGCAGCCAAGACCTCGACAGGAGCACAGATACGCAGTATTTT.

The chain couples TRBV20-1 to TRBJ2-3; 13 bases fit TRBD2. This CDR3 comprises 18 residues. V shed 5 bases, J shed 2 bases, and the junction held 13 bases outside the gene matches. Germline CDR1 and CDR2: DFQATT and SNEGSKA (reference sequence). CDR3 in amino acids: CSAYGLAGDAWYTDTQYF. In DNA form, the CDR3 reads TGCAGTGCTTACGGACTAGCGGGAGATGCATGGTACACAGATACGCAGTATTTT.

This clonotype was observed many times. This CDR3 reads CASGLDTIRTEAFF. CDR3 DNA: TGTGCTAGTGGTTTGGACACCATTCGGACTGAAGCTTTCTTT. The genes are TRBV12-5 and TRBJ1-1; the D is unclear. Trimming removed 1 base at V and 5 bases at J, with 11 bases between. The CDR3 is made up of 14 amino acids. Germline lookup yields CDR1 LGHNT and CDR2 FRNRAP.

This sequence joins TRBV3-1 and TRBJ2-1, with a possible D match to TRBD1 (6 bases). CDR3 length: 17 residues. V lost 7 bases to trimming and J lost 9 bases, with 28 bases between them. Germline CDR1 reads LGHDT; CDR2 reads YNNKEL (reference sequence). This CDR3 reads CASTQQVAWGPGSEQFF. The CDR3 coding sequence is TGTGCCAGCACCCAGCAGGTCGCTTGGGGGCCTGGTAGTGAGCAGTTCTTC.

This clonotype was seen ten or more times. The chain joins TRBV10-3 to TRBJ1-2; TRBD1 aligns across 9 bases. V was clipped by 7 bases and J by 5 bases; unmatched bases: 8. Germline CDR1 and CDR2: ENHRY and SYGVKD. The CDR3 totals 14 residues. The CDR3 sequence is CAITARDREYGYTF. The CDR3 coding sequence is TGTGCCATCACAGCCCGGGACAGGGAATATGGCTACACCTTC.

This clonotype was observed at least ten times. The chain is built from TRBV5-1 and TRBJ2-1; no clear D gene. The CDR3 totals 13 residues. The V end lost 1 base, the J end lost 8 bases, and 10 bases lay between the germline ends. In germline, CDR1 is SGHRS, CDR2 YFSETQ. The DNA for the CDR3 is TGCGCCAGCAGCTTGCCTAGACGCGATGAGCAGTTCTTC. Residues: CASSLPRRDEQFF.

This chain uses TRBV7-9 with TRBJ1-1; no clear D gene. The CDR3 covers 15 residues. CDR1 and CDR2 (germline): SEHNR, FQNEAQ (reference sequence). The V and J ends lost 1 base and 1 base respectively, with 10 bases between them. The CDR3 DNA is TGTGCCAGCAGCTTAGGGGCGACGGGGAACACTGAAGCTTTCTTT. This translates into CASSLGATGNTEAFF.

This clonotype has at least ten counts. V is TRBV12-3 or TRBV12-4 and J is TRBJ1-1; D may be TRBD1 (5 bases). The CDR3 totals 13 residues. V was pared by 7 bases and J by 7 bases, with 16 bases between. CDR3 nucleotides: TGTGCCAGCACCTTTGGCGGGGCGGATGAAGCTTTCTTT. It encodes CASTFGGADEAFF.

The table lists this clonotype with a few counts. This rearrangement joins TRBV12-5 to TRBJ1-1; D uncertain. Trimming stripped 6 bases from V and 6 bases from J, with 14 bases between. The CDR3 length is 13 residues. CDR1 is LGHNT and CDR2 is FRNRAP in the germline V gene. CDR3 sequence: CASGSDYMAEAFF. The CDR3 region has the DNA TGTGCTAGTGGCTCTGACTACATGGCTGAAGCTTTCTTT.

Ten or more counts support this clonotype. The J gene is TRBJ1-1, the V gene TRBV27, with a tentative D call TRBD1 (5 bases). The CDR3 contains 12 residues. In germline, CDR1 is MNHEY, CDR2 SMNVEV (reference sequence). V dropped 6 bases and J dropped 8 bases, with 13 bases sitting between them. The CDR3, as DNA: TGTGCCAGCAGGGGGGTCGGGCTCGAAGCTTTCTTT. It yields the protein CASRGVGLEAFF.

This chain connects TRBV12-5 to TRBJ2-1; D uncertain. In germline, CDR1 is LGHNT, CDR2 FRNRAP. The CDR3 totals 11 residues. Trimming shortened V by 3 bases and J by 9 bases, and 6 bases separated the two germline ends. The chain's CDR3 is CASGLGIEQFF. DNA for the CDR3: TGTGCTAGTGGTTTAGGGATTGAGCAGTTCTTC.

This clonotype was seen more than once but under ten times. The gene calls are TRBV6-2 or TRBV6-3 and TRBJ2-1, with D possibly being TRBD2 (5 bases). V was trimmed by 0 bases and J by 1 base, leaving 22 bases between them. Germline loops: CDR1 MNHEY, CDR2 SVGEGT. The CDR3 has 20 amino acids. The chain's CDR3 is CASSYSIRSSGPVSYNEQFF. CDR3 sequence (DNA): TGTGCCAGCAGTTACTCGATCAGGTCCAGCGGTCCGGTTTCCTACAATGAGCAGTTCTTC.

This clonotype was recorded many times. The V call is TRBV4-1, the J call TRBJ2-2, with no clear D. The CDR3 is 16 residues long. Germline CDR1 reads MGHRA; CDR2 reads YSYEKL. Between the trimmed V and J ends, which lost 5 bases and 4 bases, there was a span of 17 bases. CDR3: CASSVTHIGGTGELFF. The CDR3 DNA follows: TGCGCCAGCAGCGTCACTCACATCGGTGGCACCGGGGAGCTGTTTTTT.

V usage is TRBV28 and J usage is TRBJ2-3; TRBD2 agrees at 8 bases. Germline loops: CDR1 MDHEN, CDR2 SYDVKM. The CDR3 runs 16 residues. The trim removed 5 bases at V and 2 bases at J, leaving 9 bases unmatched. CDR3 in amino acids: CASSQTGTRDTDTQYF. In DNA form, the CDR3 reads TGTGCCAGCAGTCAGACGGGGACTAGAGACACAGATACGCAGTATTTT. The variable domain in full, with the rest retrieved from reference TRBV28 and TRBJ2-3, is DVKVTQSSRYLVKRTGEKVFLECVQDMDHENMFWYRQDPGLGLRLIYFSYDVKMKEKGDIPEGYSVSREKKERFSLILESASTNQTSMYLCASSQTGTRDTDTQYFGPGTRLTVL.

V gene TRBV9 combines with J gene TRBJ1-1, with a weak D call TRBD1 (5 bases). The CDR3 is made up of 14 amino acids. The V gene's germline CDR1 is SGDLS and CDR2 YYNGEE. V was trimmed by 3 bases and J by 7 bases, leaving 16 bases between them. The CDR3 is CASSDSSGGVEAFF. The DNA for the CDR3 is TGTGCCAGCAGCGACAGTTCGGGGGGAGTTGAAGCTTTCTTT.

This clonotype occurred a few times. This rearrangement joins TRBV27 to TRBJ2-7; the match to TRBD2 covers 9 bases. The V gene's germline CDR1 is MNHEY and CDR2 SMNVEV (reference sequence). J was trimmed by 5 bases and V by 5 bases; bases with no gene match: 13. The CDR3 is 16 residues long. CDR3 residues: CASSPSSGEAIHEQYF. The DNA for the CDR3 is TGTGCCAGCAGTCCATCTAGCGGGGAGGCGATACACGAGCAGTACTTC.

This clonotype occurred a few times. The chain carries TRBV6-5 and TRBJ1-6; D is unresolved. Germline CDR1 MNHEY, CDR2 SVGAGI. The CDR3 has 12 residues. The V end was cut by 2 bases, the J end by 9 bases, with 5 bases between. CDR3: CASSYGFSPLHF. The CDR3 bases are TGTGCCAGCAGTTACGGTTTTTCACCCCTCCACTTT.

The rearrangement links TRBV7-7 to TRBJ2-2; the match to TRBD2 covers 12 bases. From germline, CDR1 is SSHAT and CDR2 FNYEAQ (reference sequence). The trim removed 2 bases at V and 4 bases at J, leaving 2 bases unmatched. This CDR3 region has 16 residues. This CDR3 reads CASSLRGLAGTGELFF. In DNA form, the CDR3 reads TGTGCCAGCAGCTTAAGGGGACTAGCGGGCACCGGGGAGCTGTTTTTT.

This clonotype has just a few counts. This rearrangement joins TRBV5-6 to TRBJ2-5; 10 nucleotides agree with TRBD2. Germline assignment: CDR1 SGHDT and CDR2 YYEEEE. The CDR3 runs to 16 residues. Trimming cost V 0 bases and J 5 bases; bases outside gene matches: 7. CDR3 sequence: CASSLELAGGDETQYF. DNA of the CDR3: TGTGCCAGCAGCTTGGAATTAGCGGGGGGTGATGAGACCCAGTACTTC.

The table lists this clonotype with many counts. The CDR3 region is CASSPRDSYNEQFF. CDR3 in DNA: TGCGCCAGCAGCCCTCGGGACTCCTACAATGAGCAGTTCTTC. V usage is TRBV4-3 and J usage is TRBJ2-1; possible D gene TRBD2, 5 bases. In germline, CDR1 is LGHNA, CDR2 YSLEER. The CDR3 has 14 residues. V lost 4 bases and J lost 0, with 7 bases in between.

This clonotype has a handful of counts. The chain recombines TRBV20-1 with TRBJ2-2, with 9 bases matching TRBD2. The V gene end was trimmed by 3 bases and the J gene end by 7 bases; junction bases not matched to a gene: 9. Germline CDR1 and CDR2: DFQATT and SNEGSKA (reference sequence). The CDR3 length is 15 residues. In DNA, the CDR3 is TGCAGTGCTAGCCAGCGGGGGGACTGGGGCGGGGAGCTGTTTTTT. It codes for CSASQRGDWGGELFF.

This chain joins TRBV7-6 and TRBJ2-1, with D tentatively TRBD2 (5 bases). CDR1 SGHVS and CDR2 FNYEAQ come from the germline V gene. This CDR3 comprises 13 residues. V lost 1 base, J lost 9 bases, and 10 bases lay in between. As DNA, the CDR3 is TGTGCCAGCAGCTTAGTCGGGAACGGTGAGCAGTTCTTC. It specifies CASSLVGNGEQFF.

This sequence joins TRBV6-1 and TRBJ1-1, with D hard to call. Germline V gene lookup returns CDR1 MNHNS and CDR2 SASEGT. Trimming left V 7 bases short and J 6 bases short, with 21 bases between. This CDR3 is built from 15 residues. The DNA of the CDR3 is TGTGCCAGCATTCGGGCAGTTAGTGGTGACGCTGAAGCTTTCTTT. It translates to CASIRAVSGDAEAFF.

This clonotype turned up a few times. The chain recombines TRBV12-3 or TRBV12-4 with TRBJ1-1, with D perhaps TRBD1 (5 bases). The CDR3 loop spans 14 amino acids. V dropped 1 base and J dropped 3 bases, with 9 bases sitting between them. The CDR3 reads CASSLGGTDTEAFF. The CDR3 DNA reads TGTGCCAGCAGTTTAGGGGGGACGGACACTGAAGCTTTCTTT.

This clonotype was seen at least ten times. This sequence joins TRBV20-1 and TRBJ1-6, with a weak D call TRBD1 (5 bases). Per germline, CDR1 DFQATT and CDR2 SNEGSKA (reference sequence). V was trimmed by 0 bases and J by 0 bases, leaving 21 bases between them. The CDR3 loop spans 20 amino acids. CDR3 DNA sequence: TGCAGTGCTAGAGATGTGGAGACCGGGACGCCGAGCTCCTATAATTCACCCCTCCACTTT. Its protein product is CSARDVETGTPSSYNSPLHF.